This record looks at one T cell receptor (beta chain) sequence and its context. Its antigen remains unidentified. The library protocol tagged each TCR cDNA with a unique molecular identifier. TCRdb itself ran the 5' RACE reads through MiXCR, one entry per CDR3 protein. The sample has about 52,000 distinct CDR3 sequences, 6% to 9% seen once; the top ten hold about 2.6%. The CDR3 spans 11 residues. This sample stems from a study of spatial heterogeneity in lung cancer. The study's findings and limits: At tumor resection, ubiquitous expanded TCRs were detected in blood more often than later.

Indicated time point: sample taken at primary tumor resection. Whole RNA, isolated from tumor, nontumor lung or frozen PBMC, was sequenced without prior sorting. The donor group consisted of under 90 patients who had untreated, early-stage non-small cell lung cancer. The chain combines TRBV21-1 with TRBJ1-5. TRBV21-1 is given as a pseudogene. This TCR was sampled from a female donor with early-stage non-small cell lung cancer. The specimen comprised PBMCs, sampled at surgery. The CDR3 DNA reads TGTGCCAGCAGCAACCTTCAGCCCCAGCATTTT. Translation: CASSNLQPQHF.